The clone carrying this TCR beta chain was observed many times. Methods used by the authors: Reference gene primer amplification gave nucleated cell count estimates. TCRdb keeps only in-frame clones here, not all; method: immunoSEQ multiplex PCR. Clonal size and the V and J genes are those of that table, whereas D and trimming came from the DNA. The sample yields tens of thousands of clones, less than 90% seen once. This sample stems from a study of blood T cell repertoires in COVID-19. The wider study: Acute-phase and convalescent COVID-19 samples originated in the United States, Italy and Spain. PBMCs, B-cell-depleted T cells, or T cells were the source of the cDNA or gDNA that made up the material.

The CDR3 is 17 residues long. Sequenced material: peripheral blood. V is TRBV7-5 and J is TRBJ2-1; TRBD1 reflects the table's D call only, with no check against the DNA. TRBV7-5 is labeled a pseudogene. The receptor comes from a man aged 55 to 70 with acute or convalescent COVID-19. The CDR3: CVRSLICAGQGYNEQFF. In DNA form, the CDR3 reads TGTGTCAGAAGCTTAATCTGTGCAGGACAGGGTTACAATGAGCAGTTCTTC.